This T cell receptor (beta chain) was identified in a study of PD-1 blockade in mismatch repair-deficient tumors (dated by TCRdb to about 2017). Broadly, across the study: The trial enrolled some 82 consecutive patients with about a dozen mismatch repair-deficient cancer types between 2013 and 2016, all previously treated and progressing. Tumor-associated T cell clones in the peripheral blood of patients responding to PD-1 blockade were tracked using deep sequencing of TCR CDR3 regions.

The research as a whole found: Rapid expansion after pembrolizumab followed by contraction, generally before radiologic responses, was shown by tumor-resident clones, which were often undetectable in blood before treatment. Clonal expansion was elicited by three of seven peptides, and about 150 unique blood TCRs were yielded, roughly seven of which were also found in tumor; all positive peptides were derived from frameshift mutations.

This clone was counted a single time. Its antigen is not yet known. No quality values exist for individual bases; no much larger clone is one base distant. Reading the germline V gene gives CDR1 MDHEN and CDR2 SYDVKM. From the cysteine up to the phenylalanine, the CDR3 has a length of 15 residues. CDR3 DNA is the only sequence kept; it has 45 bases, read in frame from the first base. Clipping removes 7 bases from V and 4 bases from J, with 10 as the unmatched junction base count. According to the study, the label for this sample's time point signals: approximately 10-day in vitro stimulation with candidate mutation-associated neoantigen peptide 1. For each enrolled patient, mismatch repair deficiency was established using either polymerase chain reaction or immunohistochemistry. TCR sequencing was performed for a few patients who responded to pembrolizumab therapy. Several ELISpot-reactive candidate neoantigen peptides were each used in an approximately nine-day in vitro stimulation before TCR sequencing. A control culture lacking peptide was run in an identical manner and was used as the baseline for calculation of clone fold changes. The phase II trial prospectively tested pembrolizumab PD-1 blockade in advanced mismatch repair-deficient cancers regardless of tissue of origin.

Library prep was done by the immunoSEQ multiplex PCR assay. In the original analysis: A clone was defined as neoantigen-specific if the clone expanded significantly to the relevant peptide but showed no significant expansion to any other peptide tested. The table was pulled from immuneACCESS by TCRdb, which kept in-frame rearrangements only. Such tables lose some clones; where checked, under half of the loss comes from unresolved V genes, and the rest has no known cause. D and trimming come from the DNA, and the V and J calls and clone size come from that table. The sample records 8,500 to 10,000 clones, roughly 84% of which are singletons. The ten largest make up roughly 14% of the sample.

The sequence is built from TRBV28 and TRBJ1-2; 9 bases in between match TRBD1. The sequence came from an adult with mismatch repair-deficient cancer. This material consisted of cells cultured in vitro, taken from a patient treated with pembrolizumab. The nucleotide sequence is TGTGCCAGCACCCAAACAGGGGGCGTCGTCTATGGCTACACCTTC. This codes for CASTQTGGVVYGYTF.